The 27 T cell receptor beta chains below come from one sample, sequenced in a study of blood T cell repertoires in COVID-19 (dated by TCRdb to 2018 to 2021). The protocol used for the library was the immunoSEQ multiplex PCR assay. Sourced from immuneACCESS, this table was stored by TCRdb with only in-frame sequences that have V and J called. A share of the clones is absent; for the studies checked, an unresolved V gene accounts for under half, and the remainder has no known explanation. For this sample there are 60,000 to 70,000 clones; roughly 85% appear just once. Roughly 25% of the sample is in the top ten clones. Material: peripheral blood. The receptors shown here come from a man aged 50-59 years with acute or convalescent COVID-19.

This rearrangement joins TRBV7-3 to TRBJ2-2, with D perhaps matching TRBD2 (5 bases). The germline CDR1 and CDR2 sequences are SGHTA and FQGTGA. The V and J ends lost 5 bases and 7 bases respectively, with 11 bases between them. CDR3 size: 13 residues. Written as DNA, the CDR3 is TGTGCCAGCAGCCCAACTAGGGACGGGGAGCTGTTTTTT. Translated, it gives CASSPTRDGELFF.

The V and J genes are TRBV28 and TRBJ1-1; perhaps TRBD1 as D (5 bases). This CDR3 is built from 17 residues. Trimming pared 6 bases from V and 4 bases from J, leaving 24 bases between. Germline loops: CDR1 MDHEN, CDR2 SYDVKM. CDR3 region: CASSFFQGATQGTEAFF. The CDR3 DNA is TGTGCCAGCAGCTTCTTTCAAGGGGCGACGCAGGGCACTGAAGCTTTCTTT.

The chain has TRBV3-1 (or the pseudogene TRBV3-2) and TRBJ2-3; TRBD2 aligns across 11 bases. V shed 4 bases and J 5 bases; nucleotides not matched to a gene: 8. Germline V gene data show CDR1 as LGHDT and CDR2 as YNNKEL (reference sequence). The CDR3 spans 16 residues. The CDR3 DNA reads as TGTGCCAGCAGCCCGCATAGCGGGGGGGCTAAAGATACGCAGTATTTT. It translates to CASSPHSGGAKDTQYF.

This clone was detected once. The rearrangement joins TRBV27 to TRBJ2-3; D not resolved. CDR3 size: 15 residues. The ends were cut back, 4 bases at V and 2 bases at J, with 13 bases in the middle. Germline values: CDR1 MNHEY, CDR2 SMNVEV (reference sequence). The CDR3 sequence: CASSSLKTYTDTQYF. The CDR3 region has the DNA TGTGCCAGCAGTTCTCTTAAAACTTACACAGATACGCAGTATTTT.

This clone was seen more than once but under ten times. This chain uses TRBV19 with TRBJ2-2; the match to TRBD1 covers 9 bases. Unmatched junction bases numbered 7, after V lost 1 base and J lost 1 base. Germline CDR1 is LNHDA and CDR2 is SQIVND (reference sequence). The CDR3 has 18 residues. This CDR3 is CASSIAQGAWVNTGELFF. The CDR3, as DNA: TGTGCCAGTAGTATAGCACAGGGGGCTTGGGTGAACACCGGGGAGCTGTTTTTT.

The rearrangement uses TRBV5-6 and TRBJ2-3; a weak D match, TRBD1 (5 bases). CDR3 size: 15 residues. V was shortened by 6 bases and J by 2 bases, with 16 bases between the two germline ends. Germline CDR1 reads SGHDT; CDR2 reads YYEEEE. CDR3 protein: CASTQRGPYTDTQYF. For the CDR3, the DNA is TGTGCCAGCACCCAAAGGGGTCCCTACACAGATACGCAGTATTTT. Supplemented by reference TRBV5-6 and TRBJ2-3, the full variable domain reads DAGVTQSPTHLIKTRGQQVTLRCSPKSGHDTVSWYQQALGQGPQFIFQYYEEEERQRGNFPDRFSGHQFPNYSSELNVNALLLGDSALYLCASTQRGPYTDTQYFGPGTRLTVL.

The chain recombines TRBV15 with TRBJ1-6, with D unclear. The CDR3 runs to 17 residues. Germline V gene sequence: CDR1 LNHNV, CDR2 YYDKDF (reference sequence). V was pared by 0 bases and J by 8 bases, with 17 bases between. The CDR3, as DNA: TGTGCCACCAGCAGAGATCGAGTAGCACTCACCGATTCACCCCTCCACTTT. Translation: CATSRDRVALTDSPLHF.

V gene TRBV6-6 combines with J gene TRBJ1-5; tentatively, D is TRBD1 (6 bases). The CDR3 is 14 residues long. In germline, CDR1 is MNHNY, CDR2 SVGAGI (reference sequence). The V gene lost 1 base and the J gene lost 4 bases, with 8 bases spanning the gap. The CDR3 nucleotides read TGTGCCAGCAGTTACTTCCAGGGGAATCAGCCCCAGCATTTT. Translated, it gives CASSYFQGNQPQHF.

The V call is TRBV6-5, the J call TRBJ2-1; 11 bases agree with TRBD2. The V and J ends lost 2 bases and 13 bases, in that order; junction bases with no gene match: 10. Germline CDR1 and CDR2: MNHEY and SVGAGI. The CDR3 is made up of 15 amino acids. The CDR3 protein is CASSYGLAGGTSQFF. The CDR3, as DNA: TGTGCCAGCAGTTACGGGCTAGCGGGGGGCACAAGCCAGTTCTTC.

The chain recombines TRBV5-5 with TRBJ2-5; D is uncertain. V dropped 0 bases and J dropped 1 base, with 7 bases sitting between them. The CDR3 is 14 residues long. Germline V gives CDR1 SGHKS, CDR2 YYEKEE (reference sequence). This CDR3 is CASSLGFSQETQYF. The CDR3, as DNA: TGTGCCAGCAGCTTGGGTTTTAGCCAAGAGACCCAGTACTTC. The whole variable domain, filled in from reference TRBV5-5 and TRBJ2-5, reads DAGVTQSPTHLIKTRGQQVTLRCSPISGHKSVSWYQQVLGQGPQFIFQYYEKEERGRGNFPDRFSARQFPNYSSELNVNALLLGDSALYLCASSLGFSQETQYFGPGTRLLVL.

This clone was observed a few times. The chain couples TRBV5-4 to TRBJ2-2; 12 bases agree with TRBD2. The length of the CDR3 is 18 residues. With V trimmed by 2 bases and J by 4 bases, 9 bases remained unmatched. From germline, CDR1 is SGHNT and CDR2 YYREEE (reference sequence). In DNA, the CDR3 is TGTGCCAGCAGCTTTGATCTAGCGGGGGGGCCTAGCACCGGGGAGCTGTTTTTT. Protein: CASSFDLAGGPSTGELFF.

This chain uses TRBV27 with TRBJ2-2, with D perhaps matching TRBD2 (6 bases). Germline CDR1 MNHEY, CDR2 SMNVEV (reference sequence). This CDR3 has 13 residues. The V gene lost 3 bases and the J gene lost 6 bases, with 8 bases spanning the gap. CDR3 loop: CASSFTSPGELFF. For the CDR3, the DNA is TGTGCCAGCAGTTTTACTAGCCCCGGGGAGCTGTTTTTT.

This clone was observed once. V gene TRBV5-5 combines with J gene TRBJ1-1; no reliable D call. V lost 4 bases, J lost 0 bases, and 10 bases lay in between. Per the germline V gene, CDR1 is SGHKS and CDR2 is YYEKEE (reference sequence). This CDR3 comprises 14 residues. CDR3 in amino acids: CASSVYEVNTEAFF. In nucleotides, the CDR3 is TGTGCCAGCAGCGTGTACGAGGTGAACACTGAAGCTTTCTTT.

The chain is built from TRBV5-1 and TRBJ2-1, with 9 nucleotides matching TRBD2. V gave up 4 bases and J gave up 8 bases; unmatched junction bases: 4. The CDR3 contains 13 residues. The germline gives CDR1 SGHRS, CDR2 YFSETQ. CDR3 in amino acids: CASSPGTSYEQFF. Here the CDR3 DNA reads TGCGCCAGCAGCCCCGGGACTAGCTATGAGCAGTTCTTC.

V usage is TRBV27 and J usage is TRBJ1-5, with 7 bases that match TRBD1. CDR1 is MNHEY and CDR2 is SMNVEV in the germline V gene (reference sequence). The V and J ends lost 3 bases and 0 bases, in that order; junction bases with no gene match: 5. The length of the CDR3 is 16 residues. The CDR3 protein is CASSLRGTDSNQPQHF. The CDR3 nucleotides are TGTGCCAGCAGTTTGCGCGGGACAGATAGCAATCAGCCCCAGCATTTT.

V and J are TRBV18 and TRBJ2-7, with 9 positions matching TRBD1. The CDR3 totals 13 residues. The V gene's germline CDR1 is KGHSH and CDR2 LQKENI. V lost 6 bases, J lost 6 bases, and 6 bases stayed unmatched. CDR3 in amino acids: CASSRTGAGEQYF. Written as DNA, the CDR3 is TGTGCCAGCTCCCGGACAGGGGCAGGCGAGCAGTACTTC.

The CDR3: CASGRGGAYTEAFF. DNA of the CDR3: TGTGCCAGCGGGCGAGGCGGGGCCTATACTGAAGCTTTCTTT. V and J are TRBV14 and TRBJ1-1, with a tentative D call TRBD1 (5 bases). The CDR3 covers 14 residues. The germline V and J ends were trimmed by 8 bases and 5 bases, with 18 bases remaining between them. CDR1 and CDR2 (germline): SGHDN, FVKESK. The full variable domain, with the rest looked up from reference TRBV14 and TRBJ1-1, is EAGVTQFPSHSVIEKGQTVTLRCDPISGHDNLYWYRRVMGKEIKFLLHFVKESKQDESGMPNNRFLAERTGGTYSTLKVQPAELEDSGVYFCASGRGGAYTEAFFGQGTRLTVV.

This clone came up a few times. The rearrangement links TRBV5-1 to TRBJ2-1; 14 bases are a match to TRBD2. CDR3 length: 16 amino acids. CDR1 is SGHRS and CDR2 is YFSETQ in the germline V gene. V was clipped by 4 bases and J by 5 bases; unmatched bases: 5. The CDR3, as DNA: TGCGCCAGCAGCCCTGGACTAGCGGGGGGTAACAATGAGCAGTTCTTC. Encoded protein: CASSPGLAGGNNEQFF.

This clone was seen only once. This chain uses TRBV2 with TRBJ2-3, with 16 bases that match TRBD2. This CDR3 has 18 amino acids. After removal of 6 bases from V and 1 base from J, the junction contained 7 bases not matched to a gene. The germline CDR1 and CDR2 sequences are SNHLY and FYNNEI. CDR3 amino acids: CASRDPGLAGGGTDTQYF. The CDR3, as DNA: TGTGCCAGCAGAGACCCGGGACTAGCGGGGGGGGGCACAGATACGCAGTATTTT.

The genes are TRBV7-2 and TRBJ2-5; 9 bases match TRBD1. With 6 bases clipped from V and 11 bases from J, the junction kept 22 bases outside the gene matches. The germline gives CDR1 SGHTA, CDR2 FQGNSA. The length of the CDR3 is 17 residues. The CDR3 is CASSFKTPGTGIAEQYF. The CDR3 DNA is TGTGCCAGCAGTTTTAAAACCCCCGGGACAGGGATTGCGGAGCAGTACTTC.

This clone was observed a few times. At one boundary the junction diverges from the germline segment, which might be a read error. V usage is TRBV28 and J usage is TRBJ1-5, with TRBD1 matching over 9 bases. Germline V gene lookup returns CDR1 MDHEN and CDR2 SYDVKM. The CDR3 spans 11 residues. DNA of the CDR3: TGTGCCAGCAGTTCCGGGACAGGGTTGTATTTT. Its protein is CASSSGTGLYF.

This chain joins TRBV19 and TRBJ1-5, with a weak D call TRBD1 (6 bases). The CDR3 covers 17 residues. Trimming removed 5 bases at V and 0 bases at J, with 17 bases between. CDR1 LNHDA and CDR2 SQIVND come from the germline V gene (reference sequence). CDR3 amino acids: CASSYGQSIYSNQPQHF. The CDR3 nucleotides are TGTGCCAGTAGTTATGGACAGTCGATTTATAGCAATCAGCCCCAGCATTTT. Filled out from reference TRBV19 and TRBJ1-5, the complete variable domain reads DGGITQSPKYLFRKEGQNVTLSCEQNLNHDAMYWYRQDPGQGLRLIYYSQIVNDFQKGDIAEGYSVSREKKESFPLTVTSAQKNPTAFYLCASSYGQSIYSNQPQHFGDGTRLSIL.

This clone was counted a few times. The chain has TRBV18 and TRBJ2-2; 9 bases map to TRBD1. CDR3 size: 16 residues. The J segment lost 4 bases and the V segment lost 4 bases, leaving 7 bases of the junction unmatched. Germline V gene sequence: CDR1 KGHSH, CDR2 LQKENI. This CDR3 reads CASSLQGAMSTGELFF. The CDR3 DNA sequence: TGTGCCAGCTCACTACAGGGGGCTATGAGCACCGGGGAGCTGTTTTTT. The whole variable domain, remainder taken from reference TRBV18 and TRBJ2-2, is NAGVMQNPRHLVRRRGQEARLRCSPMKGHSHVYWYRQLPEEGLKFMVYLQKENIIDESGMPKERFSAEFPKEGPSILRIQQVVRGDSAAYFCASSLQGAMSTGELFFGEGSRLTVL.

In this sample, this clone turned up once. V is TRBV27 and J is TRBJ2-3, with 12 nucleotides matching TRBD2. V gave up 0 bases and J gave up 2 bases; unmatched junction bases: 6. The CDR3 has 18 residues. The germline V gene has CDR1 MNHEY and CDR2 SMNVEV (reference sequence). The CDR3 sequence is CASSLSSSGGAPTDTQYF. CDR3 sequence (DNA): TGTGCCAGCAGTTTATCCTCTAGCGGGGGGGCCCCCACAGATACGCAGTATTTT.

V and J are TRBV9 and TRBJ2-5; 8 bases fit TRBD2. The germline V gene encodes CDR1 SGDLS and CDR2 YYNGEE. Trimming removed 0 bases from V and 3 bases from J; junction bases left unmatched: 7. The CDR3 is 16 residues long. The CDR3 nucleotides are TGTGCCAGCAGCGTAGCCCCAGCGGGGGCTGAAGAGACCCAGTACTTC. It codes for CASSVAPAGAEETQYF.

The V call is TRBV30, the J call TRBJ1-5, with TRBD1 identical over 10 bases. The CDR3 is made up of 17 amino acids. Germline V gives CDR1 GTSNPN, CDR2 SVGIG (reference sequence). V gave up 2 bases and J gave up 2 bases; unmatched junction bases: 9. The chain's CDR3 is CAWSRGQGSVGNQPQHF. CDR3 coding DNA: TGTGCCTGGAGTCGGGGACAGGGGTCGGTAGGCAATCAGCCCCAGCATTTT.

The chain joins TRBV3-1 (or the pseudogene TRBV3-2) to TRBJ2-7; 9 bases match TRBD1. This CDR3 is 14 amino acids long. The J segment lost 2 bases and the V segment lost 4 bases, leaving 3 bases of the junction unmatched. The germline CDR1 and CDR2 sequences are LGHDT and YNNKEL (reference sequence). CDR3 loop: CASSRGQGTYEQYF. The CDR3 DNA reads TGTGCCAGCAGCCGAGGACAGGGGACCTACGAGCAGTACTTC.